These 30 T cell receptor beta chains originate from one sample sequenced in a study of cytomegalovirus exposure and HLA in healthy donors. PCR used 60 Vbeta primers and 13 Jbeta primers. The method was immunoSEQ multiplex PCR; TCRdb's version includes in-frame clones alone and lacks a portion of them. The table has some 150,000 clones, roughly 73% seen once. Specimen: PBMCs. These receptors originate from a female donor in good health and CMV-seronegative.

This chain links TRBV10-3 with TRBJ1-6; D ambiguous. There are 14 residues in the CDR3. V lost 9 bases to trimming and J lost 9 bases, with 18 bases between them. The germline CDR1 and CDR2 sequences are ENHRY and SYGVKD. The CDR3 spells CAIREQVESSPLHF. The CDR3 DNA follows: TGTGCCATTAGAGAGCAGGTAGAATCTTCACCCCTCCACTTT.

This clone was picked up one time. This sequence joins TRBV15 and TRBJ2-7, with TRBD2 matching over 7 bases. Germline CDR1 reads LNHNV; CDR2 reads YYDKDF (reference sequence). Trimming at V came to 3 bases and at J to 4 bases, leaving 3 bases not matched to a gene. The CDR3 is 13 amino acids. The CDR3 coding sequence is TGTGCCACCAGCAGTAGCGGGTTTTACGAGCAGTACTTC. It specifies CATSSSGFYEQYF. Filled out from reference TRBV15 and TRBJ2-7, the complete variable domain reads DAMVIQNPRYQVTQFGKPVTLSCSQTLNHNVMYWYQQKSSQAPKLLFHYYDKDFNNEADTPDNFQSRRPNTSFCFLDIRSPGLGDTAMYLCATSSSGFYEQYFGPGTRLTVT.

The rearrangement uses TRBV7-9 and TRBJ2-3, with 8 bases fitting TRBD2. This CDR3 region has 14 residues. V dropped 1 base and J dropped 8; count of bases not matched to a gene: 5. Germline V CDR1 and CDR2: SEHNR, FQNEAQ (reference sequence). The CDR3 DNA is TGTGCCAGCAGCTTAGGAGCGGGAGATGGTACGCAGTATTTT. Translation: CASSLGAGDGTQYF.

This clone was seen a single time. The chain links TRBV19 to TRBJ1-5, with 8 bases identical to TRBD1. The CDR3 extends over 20 amino acids. Per the germline V gene, CDR1 is LNHDA and CDR2 is SQIVND (reference sequence). J gave up 4 bases and V 3 bases, and 20 bases lay outside the gene matches. DNA for the CDR3: TGTGCCAGTAGTATTAAACGAGGTGCAGGGGGCATCTCAAGGAATCAGCCCCAGCATTTT. Encoded protein: CASSIKRGAGGISRNQPQHF.

The rearrangement joins TRBV5-8 to TRBJ1-2; a weak D match, TRBD1 (6 bases). V lost 4 bases, J lost 6 bases, and 13 bases lay in between. The CDR3 is made up of 13 amino acids. Per germline, CDR1 SGHTS and CDR2 YDEGEE. CDR3: CASSPWTVNGYTF. Here the CDR3 DNA reads TGTGCCAGCAGCCCCTGGACAGTAAATGGCTACACCTTC.

The V call is TRBV9, the J call TRBJ2-2; the match to TRBD2 covers 8 bases. The V and J ends lost 6 bases and 5 bases, in that order; junction bases with no gene match: 15. In germline, CDR1 is SGDLS, CDR2 YYNGEE. The CDR3 extends over 17 amino acids. The CDR3 DNA reads as TGTGCCAGCACCCTATTGAGCGGGGGAACCTCGACCGGGGAGCTGTTTTTT. As protein: CASTLLSGGTSTGELFF.

V is TRBV14 and J is TRBJ2-5, with 7 bases matching TRBD1. Germline V gives CDR1 SGHDN, CDR2 FVKESK. V shed 4 bases, J shed 2 bases, and the junction held 7 bases outside the gene matches. The CDR3 runs 15 residues. The CDR3 reads CASSLTGSRQETQYF. Written as DNA, the CDR3 is TGTGCCAGCAGCCTGACAGGGAGCCGGCAAGAGACCCAGTACTTC.

The chain is built from TRBV7-6 and TRBJ2-7; 9 bases match TRBD1. Trimming at V came to 3 bases and at J to 2 bases, leaving 2 bases not matched to a gene. Germline V gene lookup returns CDR1 SGHVS and CDR2 FNYEAQ. There are 14 residues in the CDR3. The DNA for the CDR3 is TGTGCCAGCAGCTTGGACAGGGGAACCTACGAGCAGTACTTC. Protein sequence: CASSLDRGTYEQYF. Drawing the rest from reference TRBV7-6 and TRBJ2-7, the complete variable domain is GAGVSQSPRYKVTKRGQDVALRCDPISGHVSLYWYRQALGQGPEFLTYFNYEAQQDKSGLPNDRFSAERPEGSISTLTIQRTEQRDSAMYRCASSLDRGTYEQYFGPGTRLTVT.

The genes are TRBV9 and TRBJ2-1, with a tentative D call TRBD2 (6 bases). CDR1 and CDR2 (germline): SGDLS, YYNGEE. The CDR3 is made up of 15 amino acids. Trimming pared 0 bases from V and 10 bases from J, leaving 17 bases between. CDR3 in DNA: TGTGCCAGCAGCGTAGCCCCGCGGGATCTACGAGAGCAGTTCTTC. It encodes CASSVAPRDLREQFF.

This sequence joins TRBV25-1 and TRBJ1-1; no clear D gene. V shed 6 bases and J shed 8 bases, with 13 bases lying between them. CDR3 length: 12 amino acids. Germline CDR1 is MGHDK and CDR2 is SYGVNS. The CDR3 spells CASREDFREAFF. The CDR3 bases are TGTGCCAGCAGGGAGGATTTTCGAGAAGCTTTCTTT.

V and J are TRBV6-1 and TRBJ2-7; the match to TRBD1 covers 8 bases. After removal of 1 base from V and 0 bases from J, the junction contained 8 bases not matched to a gene. CDR3 length: 17 amino acids. CDR1 and CDR2 from the germline V gene are MNHNS and SASEGT. CDR3 bases: TGTGCCAGCAGTGAAGAGTTGGGGGACAGGAGCTCCTACGAGCAGTACTTC. As protein: CASSEELGDRSSYEQYF.

V and J are TRBV2 and TRBJ2-1; 11 bases match TRBD1. From germline, CDR1 is SNHLY and CDR2 FYNNEI. The CDR3 contains 15 residues. V lost 6 bases and J lost 5; bases outside the gene matches: 6. CDR3 DNA sequence: TGTGCCAGCAGCCCGGGACAGGGGGTGAACAATGAGCAGTTCTTC. Amino acid sequence: CASSPGQGVNNEQFF.

CDR3 protein: CASSLRTDYNSPLHF. CDR3 in DNA: TGTGCCAGCAGCTTACGCACAGACTATAATTCACCCCTCCACTTT. This chain uses TRBV7-9 with TRBJ1-6; no clear D. The CDR3 runs 15 residues. The V gene's germline CDR1 is SEHNR and CDR2 FQNEAQ (reference sequence). Trimming cost V 2 bases and J 3 bases, with 8 bases left between them.

This clone has only a few counts. The CDR3 region has the DNA TGTGCCAGCAGCGTAGAGGGGCAGTTATCAGAAGCTTTCTTT. Its protein product is CASSVEGQLSEAFF. This chain joins TRBV9 and TRBJ1-1, with TRBD1 as a possible D gene (5 bases). This CDR3 region has 14 residues. V lost 0 bases and J lost 8, with 14 bases in between. Germline V gene data show CDR1 as SGDLS and CDR2 as YYNGEE.

The chain links TRBV11-3 to TRBJ2-7; a possible D gene is TRBD2 (6 bases). Germline V gives CDR1 SGHNT, CDR2 YENEEA. Trimming left V 3 bases short and J 3 bases short, with 15 bases between. The CDR3 spans 15 residues. CDR3 amino acids: CASSFGREPNYEQYF. The CDR3, as DNA: TGTGCCAGCAGCTTTGGACGGGAGCCCAACTACGAGCAGTACTTC.

This clone was seen a handful of times. The rearrangement uses TRBV6-5 and TRBJ2-7, with TRBD1 matching 7 bases. V dropped 0 bases and J dropped 1; count of bases not matched to a gene: 3. Looked up from germline, CDR1 is MNHEY and CDR2 is SVGAGI. CDR3 length: 15 amino acids. The CDR3 here is CASSYSEQGSYEQYF. The CDR3 region has the DNA TGTGCCAGCAGTTACTCGGAACAGGGGTCCTACGAGCAGTACTTC.

V and J are TRBV7-2 and TRBJ2-3; the match to TRBD2 covers 14 bases. This CDR3 has 16 residues. The germline CDR1 and CDR2 sequences are SGHTA and FQGNSA. With 3 bases clipped from V and 3 bases from J, the junction kept 2 bases outside the gene matches. The CDR3 nucleotides read TGTGCCAGCAGCTTGGGACTAGCGGGAGTGACAGATACGCAGTATTTT. It codes for CASSLGLAGVTDTQYF.

This chain connects TRBV7-9 to TRBJ1-1; 7 nucleotides line up with TRBD1. Germline CDR1 and CDR2: SEHNR and FQNEAQ (reference sequence). The length of the CDR3 is 16 residues. V trimming: 5 bases; J trimming: 0 bases; junction bases outside the gene matches: 9. Here the CDR3 reads CASSPRDSTMNTEAFF. The CDR3 DNA reads TGTGCCAGCAGCCCTCGGGACAGTACTATGAACACTGAAGCTTTCTTT.

This chain connects TRBV7-9 to TRBJ1-2; 7 nucleotides align to TRBD1. Germline V lookup: CDR1 SEHNR, CDR2 FQNEAQ (reference sequence). The CDR3 spans 15 residues. Unmatched junction bases numbered 10, after V lost 5 bases and J lost 4 bases. In DNA form, the CDR3 reads TGTGCCAGCAGCCCCACCCGGGACAGATCCTATGGCTACACCTTC. It encodes CASSPTRDRSYGYTF.

The chain recombines TRBV7-8 with TRBJ2-6; 10 bases align to TRBD1. The V and J ends lost 3 bases and 0 bases, in that order; junction bases with no gene match: 5. The CDR3 is 18 residues long. From germline, CDR1 is SGHVS and CDR2 FQNEAQ. The DNA of the CDR3 is TGTGCCAGCAGCTTTCCGGGACAGGGGTTCTCTGGGGCCAACGTCCTGACTTTC. It specifies CASSFPGQGFSGANVLTF.

This clone came up a few times. The chain recombines TRBV5-4 with TRBJ1-5; D possibly corresponds to TRBD1 (5 bases). V lost 0 bases and J lost 0, with 10 bases in between. The CDR3 is 16 residues long. Per the germline V gene, CDR1 is SGHNT and CDR2 is YYREEE (reference sequence). The CDR3: CASSLGGEASNQPQHF. The CDR3 DNA follows: TGTGCCAGCAGCTTGGGGGGGGAAGCTAGCAATCAGCCCCAGCATTTT. The complete variable domain, with remaining parts taken from reference TRBV5-4 and TRBJ1-5, reads ETGVTQSPTHLIKTRGQQVTLRCSSQSGHNTVSWYQQALGQGPQFIFQYYREEENGRGNFPPRFSGLQFPNYSSELNVNALELDDSALYLCASSLGGEASNQPQHFGDGTRLSIL.

The chain uses TRBV10-3 and TRBJ2-1; 8 bases are shared with TRBD1. With 2 bases clipped from V and 0 bases from J, the junction kept 3 bases outside the gene matches. CDR1 and CDR2 from the germline V gene are ENHRY and SYGVKD. The CDR3 is 16 amino acids. CDR3 sequence: CAISELGQGSYNEQFF. In nucleotides, the CDR3 is TGTGCCATCAGTGAGCTCGGACAGGGCTCCTACAATGAGCAGTTCTTC.

This chain links TRBV7-6 with TRBJ2-5; 9 bases fit TRBD1. The germline V gene has CDR1 SGHVS and CDR2 FNYEAQ. The V gene end was trimmed by 5 bases and the J gene end by 5 bases; junction bases not matched to a gene: 3. The CDR3 extends over 13 amino acids. The CDR3 DNA follows: TGTGCCAGCAGCGGACAGGGGAGGGAGACCCAGTACTTC. Translating it yields CASSGQGRETQYF.

The chain links TRBV28 to TRBJ1-6; 7 positions match TRBD1. V shed 11 bases and J 7 bases; nucleotides not matched to a gene: 11. The CDR3 extends over 14 amino acids. Germline V gives CDR1 MDHEN, CDR2 SYDVKM. CDR3 region: CAHGRGSQNSPLHF. CDR3 sequence (DNA): TGTGCCCACGGCAGGGGGAGTCAGAATTCACCCCTCCACTTT. Full variable domain (outside the CDR3, taken from reference TRBV28 and TRBJ1-6): DVKVTQSSRYLVKRTGEKVFLECVQDMDHENMFWYRQDPGLGLRLIYFSYDVKMKEKGDIPEGYSVSREKKERFSLILESASTNQTSMYLCAHGRGSQNSPLHFGNGTRLTVT.

The genes are TRBV6-5 and TRBJ2-7; TRBD1 matches at 7 bases. CDR1 and CDR2 from the germline V gene are MNHEY and SVGAGI. The CDR3 runs 15 residues. The trim removed 5 bases at V and 1 base at J, leaving 8 bases unmatched. CDR3 sequence (DNA): TGTGCCAGCAGTCCCCGACAGGGTGGGTCCTACGAGCAGTACTTC. Translation: CASSPRQGGSYEQYF.

The chain links TRBV6-5 to TRBJ2-5; D possibly corresponds to TRBD2 (5 bases). Germline lookup yields CDR1 MNHEY and CDR2 SVGAGI. With 2 bases removed from V and 11 bases from J, the gap between germline ends came to 15 bases. The CDR3 spans 13 residues. CDR3 region: CASSYRAVEEQYF. In DNA form, the CDR3 reads TGTGCCAGCAGTTACAGGGCAGTGGAGGAGCAGTACTTC.

The CDR3 nucleotides are TGTGCCAGCTCACTCCCGGGGTTCTCTGGGGCCAACGTCCTGACTTTC. This gives the protein CASSLPGFSGANVLTF. The chain couples TRBV18 to TRBJ2-6; D might be TRBD2 (5 bases). Germline values: CDR1 KGHSH, CDR2 LQKENI. Trimming left V 4 bases short and J 0 bases short, with 10 bases between. The CDR3 is 16 residues long.

The chain recombines TRBV6-5 with TRBJ1-4; D gene uncertain. The germline CDR1 and CDR2 sequences are MNHEY and SVGAGI. The CDR3 runs 11 residues. The germline V and J ends were trimmed by 2 bases and 14 bases, with 9 bases remaining between them. This CDR3 is CASSYNGMLFF. For the CDR3, the DNA is TGTGCCAGCAGTTACAACGGGATGCTGTTTTTT.

This rearrangement joins TRBV6-1 to TRBJ2-3, with D possibly matching TRBD1 (5 bases). Trimming removed 3 bases at V and 8 bases at J, with 21 bases between. Per the germline V gene, CDR1 is MNHNS and CDR2 is SASEGT. The CDR3 extends over 16 amino acids. CDR3 bases: TGTGCCAGCAGTGAGCCGACACGACAGTACGTCGCTACGCAGTATTTT. Translation gives CASSEPTRQYVATQYF.

The chain has TRBV11-3 and TRBJ2-1, with D perhaps matching TRBD2 (5 bases). Deletions cut 6 bases from V and 0 bases from J, with 12 bases between. The germline V gene has CDR1 SGHNT and CDR2 YENEEA. CDR3 size: 15 residues. CDR3 sequence (DNA): TGTGCCAGCAGACCAGGAACTAGCTCCTACAATGAGCAGTTCTTC. It yields the protein CASRPGTSSYNEQFF.